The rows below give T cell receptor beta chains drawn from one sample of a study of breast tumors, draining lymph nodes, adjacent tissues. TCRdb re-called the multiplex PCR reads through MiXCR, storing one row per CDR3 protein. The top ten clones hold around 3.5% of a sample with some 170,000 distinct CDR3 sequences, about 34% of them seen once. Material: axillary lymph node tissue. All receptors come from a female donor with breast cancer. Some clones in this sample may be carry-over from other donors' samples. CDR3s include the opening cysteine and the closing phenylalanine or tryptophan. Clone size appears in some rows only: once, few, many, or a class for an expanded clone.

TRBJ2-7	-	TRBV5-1	CASRARTGGEYEQYF
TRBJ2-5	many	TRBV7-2	CASNRQAGETQYF
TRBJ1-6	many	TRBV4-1	CASSQERQGGSPLHF
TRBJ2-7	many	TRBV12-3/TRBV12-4	CASSFGKSSYEQYF
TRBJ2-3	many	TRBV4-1	CASSQTPAGEIEDTQYF
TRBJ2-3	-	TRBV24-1	CATRLGQGLSYTQYF
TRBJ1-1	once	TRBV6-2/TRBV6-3	CASSPPRGGENTEAFF
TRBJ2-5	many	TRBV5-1	CASSLGVSLQETQYF
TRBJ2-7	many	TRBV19	CASGTTGSSYEQYF
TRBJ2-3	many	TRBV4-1	CASSQEETGGRADTQYF
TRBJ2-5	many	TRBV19	CASSRGTGTGQETQYF
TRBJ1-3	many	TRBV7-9	CASSLGFGEPSGNTIYF
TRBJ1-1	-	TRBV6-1	CASRPGPMNTEAFF
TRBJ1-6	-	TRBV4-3	CASSQGLEETEGAPHF
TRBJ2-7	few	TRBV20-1	CSARPGTGFSYEQYF
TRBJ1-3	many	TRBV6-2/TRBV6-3	CASSYNPYRNTIYF
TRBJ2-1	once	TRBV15	CAARRVGGGSYNEQFF